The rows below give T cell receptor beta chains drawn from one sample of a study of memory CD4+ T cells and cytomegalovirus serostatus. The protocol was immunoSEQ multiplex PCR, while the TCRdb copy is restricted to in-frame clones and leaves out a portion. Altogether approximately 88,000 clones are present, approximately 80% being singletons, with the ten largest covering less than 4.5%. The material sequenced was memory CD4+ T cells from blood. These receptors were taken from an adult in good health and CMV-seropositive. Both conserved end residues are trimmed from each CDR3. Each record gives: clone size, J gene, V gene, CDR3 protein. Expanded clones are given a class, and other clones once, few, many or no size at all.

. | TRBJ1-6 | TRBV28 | ASSSGQGARHNSPLH
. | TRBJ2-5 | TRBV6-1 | ASSRQVQETQY
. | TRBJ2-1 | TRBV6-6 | ASSYSGQAAYNEQF
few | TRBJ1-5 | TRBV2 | ASSTGGNQPQH
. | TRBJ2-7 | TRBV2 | ASSVGVGGSASTYEQY
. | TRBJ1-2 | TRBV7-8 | ASSLDQGWYGYT
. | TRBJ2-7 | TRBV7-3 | ASSSPSSHEQY
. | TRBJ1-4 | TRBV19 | ASSRQLNEKLF
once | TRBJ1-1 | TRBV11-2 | ASSLLSGPPMNTEAF
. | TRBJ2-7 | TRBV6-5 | ASRALAASSYEQY
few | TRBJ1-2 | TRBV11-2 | ASSFRGRLLDGYT
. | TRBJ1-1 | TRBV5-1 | ASSPDRMVTEAF
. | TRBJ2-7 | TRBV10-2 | ASRQGRSYEQY
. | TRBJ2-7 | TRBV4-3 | ASSQPPFSEQY
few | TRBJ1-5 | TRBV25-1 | ASSEYRDNQPQH
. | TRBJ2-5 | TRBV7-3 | ASSKGQGLETQY
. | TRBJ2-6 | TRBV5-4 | ASSLEGSGANVLT
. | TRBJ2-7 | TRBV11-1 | ASSPSGLLYEQY
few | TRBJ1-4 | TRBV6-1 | ASCRGPREKLF
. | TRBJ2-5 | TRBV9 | ASSVGVAGVRETQY
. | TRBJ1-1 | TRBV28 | ASQGQGAVRNTEAF
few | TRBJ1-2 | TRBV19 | ASSRQLLANYGYT
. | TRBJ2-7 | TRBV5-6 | ASSKRLTSYEQY